Each of the 13 T cell receptor beta chains below was sequenced from the same sample in a study of blood T cell repertoires in COVID-19 (dated by TCRdb to 2018 to 2021). The receptor library was made with the immunoSEQ multiplex PCR assay. Not all clones reach the TCRdb copy of this immuneACCESS table, which keeps in-frame sequences only. Checked studies attribute under half of the gap to unresolved V genes and leave the rest unexplained. The sample table shows 200,000 or so clones, and 80% to 90% are seen once. Roughly 11% of the sample comes from the top ten. The sample was peripheral blood. Receptors originate from a human donor with active or convalescent COVID-19. The donor label of this sample is uncertain.

The chain has TRBV7-2 and TRBJ1-4; possibly TRBD1 for D (5 bases). V was trimmed by 3 bases and J by 4 bases, leaving 9 bases between them. This CDR3 is built from 14 residues. From germline, CDR1 is SGHTA and CDR2 FQGNSA. The DNA for the CDR3 is TGTGCCAGCAGCTTGGACAAGTATAATGAAAAACTGTTTTTT. This gives the protein CASSLDKYNEKLFF.

The rearrangement joins TRBV14 to TRBJ2-6, with TRBD2 as a possible D gene (6 bases). V was shortened by 5 bases and J by 3 bases, with 17 bases between the two germline ends. The CDR3 is 17 residues long. Germline CDR1 SGHDN, CDR2 FVKESK. DNA for the CDR3: TGTGCCAGCAGCTCTACAAGGAGGGCTTTTGGGGCCAACGTCCTGACTTTC. Translated: CASSSTRRAFGANVLTF.

This chain uses TRBV7-2 with TRBJ1-5, with D tentatively TRBD1 (5 bases). The CDR3 runs to 15 residues. V lost 2 bases and J lost 7, with 15 bases in between. Per germline, CDR1 SGHTA and CDR2 FQGNSA. DNA for the CDR3: TGTGCCAGCAGCTTATCGGGGGTGATAGGACAGCCCCAGCATTTT. Amino acids: CASSLSGVIGQPQHF.

This chain joins TRBV9 and TRBJ2-1; no reliable D call. V gave up 0 bases and J gave up 6 bases, with 7 bases separating them. This CDR3 is 13 amino acids long. Germline CDR1 SGDLS, CDR2 YYNGEE. CDR3 coding DNA: TGTGCCAGCAGCGTAGTTCCCAGCAATGAGCAGTTCTTC. The encoded protein is CASSVVPSNEQFF.

This chain connects TRBV7-3 to TRBJ2-1, with 8 bases identical to TRBD2. V dropped 2 bases and J dropped 6; count of bases not matched to a gene: 6. The CDR3 spans 15 residues. Looked up from germline, CDR1 is SGHTA and CDR2 is FQGTGA. In DNA form, the CDR3 reads TGTGCCAGCAGCTTATTGTTCGGGGGGGCCAATGAGCAGTTCTTC. Amino acid sequence: CASSLLFGGANEQFF.

The chain joins TRBV3-1 (or the pseudogene TRBV3-2) to TRBJ2-5, with 7 bases aligning to TRBD2. This CDR3 contains 15 residues. V dropped 1 base and J dropped 2; count of bases not matched to a gene: 4. Germline CDR1 is LGHDT and CDR2 is YNNKEL (reference sequence). In nucleotides, the CDR3 is TGTGCCAGCAGCCAAGCCGGGCGGGGGCAAGAGACCCAGTACTTC. Protein sequence: CASSQAGRGQETQYF.

The chain joins TRBV7-2 to TRBJ2-7; TRBD1 matches 10 bases. The trim removed 5 bases at V and 6 bases at J, leaving 7 bases unmatched. In germline, CDR1 is SGHTA, CDR2 FQGNSA. This CDR3 has 14 amino acids. CDR3 sequence reads: CASSRRQGAGEQYF. In DNA form, the CDR3 reads TGTGCCAGCAGCAGACGACAGGGGGCTGGCGAGCAGTACTTC.

This chain uses TRBV6-1 with TRBJ2-7; 8 bases fit TRBD2. CDR1 and CDR2 (germline): MNHNS, SASEGT. CDR3 size: 14 residues. Unmatched junction bases numbered 7, after V lost 3 bases and J lost 6 bases. The DNA of the CDR3 is TGTGCCAGCAGTGATCCCGGGGGGGAACCCGAGCAGTACTTC. Amino acid sequence: CASSDPGGEPEQYF.

The chain couples TRBV13 to TRBJ2-1, with 8 bases matching TRBD2. Germline CDR1 and CDR2: PRHDT and FYEKMQ (reference sequence). CDR3 length: 16 amino acids. Germline trimming cut 2 bases from V and 2 bases from J; bases unmatched to any gene: 5. The CDR3 bases are TGTGCCAGCAGCTTAACCGGGAGGGGACCCTACAATGAGCAGTTCTTC. Translating it yields CASSLTGRGPYNEQFF.

This chain uses TRBV18 with TRBJ2-1, with 14 bases lining up with TRBD2. The V segment lost 3 bases and the J segment 5 bases; nucleotides outside the gene matches: 3. The CDR3 consists of 16 residues. Looked up from germline, CDR1 is KGHSH and CDR2 is LQKENI. The CDR3 nucleotides are TGTGCCAGCTCACCCCAGACTAGCGGGAGGGACAATGAGCAGTTCTTC. Its translation is CASSPQTSGRDNEQFF.

This sequence joins TRBV5-4 and TRBJ1-5; no clear D gene. CDR1 and CDR2 (germline): SGHNT, YYREEE (reference sequence). CDR3 size: 14 residues. Trimming stripped 0 bases from V and 0 bases from J, with 4 bases between. The CDR3 DNA sequence: TGTGCCAGCAGCTTGGACAGTAGCAATCAGCCCCAGCATTTT. Translation gives CASSLDSSNQPQHF.

J is TRBJ2-1 and V is TRBV4-2; 8 bases align to TRBD1. V dropped 4 bases and J dropped 0; count of bases not matched to a gene: 8. Per the germline V gene, CDR1 is LGHNA and CDR2 is YNFKEQ. The CDR3 totals 17 residues. The CDR3 protein is CASSLTETGVSYNEQFF. CDR3 bases: TGTGCCAGCAGCCTTACCGAGACAGGGGTCTCCTACAATGAGCAGTTCTTC.

V usage is TRBV5-1 and J usage is TRBJ1-3; TRBD1 matches 8 bases. This CDR3 has 17 residues. Germline values: CDR1 SGHRS, CDR2 YFSETQ. Unmatched junction bases numbered 9, after V lost 3 bases and J lost 1 base. DNA for the CDR3: TGCGCCAGCAGCTACGCCGGAACAGGGGGATCTGGAAACACCATATATTTT. Amino acid sequence: CASSYAGTGGSGNTIYF.